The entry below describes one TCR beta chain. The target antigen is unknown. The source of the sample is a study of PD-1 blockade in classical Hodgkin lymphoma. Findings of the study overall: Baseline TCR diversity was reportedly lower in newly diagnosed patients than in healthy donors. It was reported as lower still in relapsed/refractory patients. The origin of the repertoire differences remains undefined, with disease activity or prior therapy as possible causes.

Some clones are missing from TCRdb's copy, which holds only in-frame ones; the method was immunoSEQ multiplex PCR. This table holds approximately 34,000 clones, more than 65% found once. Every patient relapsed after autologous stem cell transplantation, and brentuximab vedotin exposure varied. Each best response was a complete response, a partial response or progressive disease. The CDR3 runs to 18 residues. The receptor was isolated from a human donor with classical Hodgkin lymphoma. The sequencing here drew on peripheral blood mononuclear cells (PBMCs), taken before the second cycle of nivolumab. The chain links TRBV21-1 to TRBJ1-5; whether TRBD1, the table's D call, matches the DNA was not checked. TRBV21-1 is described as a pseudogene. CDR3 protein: CASSKGGQGAIGNQPQHF. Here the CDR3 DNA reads TGTGCCAGCAGCAAAGGGGGACAGGGGGCGATTGGCAATCAGCCCCAGCATTTT.